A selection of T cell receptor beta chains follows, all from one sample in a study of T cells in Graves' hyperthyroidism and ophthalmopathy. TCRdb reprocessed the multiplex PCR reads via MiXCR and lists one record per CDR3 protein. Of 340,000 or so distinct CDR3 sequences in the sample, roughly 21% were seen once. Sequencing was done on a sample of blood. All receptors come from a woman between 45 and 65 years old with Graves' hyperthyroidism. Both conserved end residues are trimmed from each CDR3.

CDR3 protein: ASSSTHEQY
J gene: TRBJ2-7
V gene: TRBV7-9

CDR3 protein: ASSPRHQGYNEQY
J gene: TRBJ2-7
V gene: TRBV11-3

CDR3 protein: ASSWDRGSPLH
J gene: TRBJ1-6
V gene: TRBV7-9

CDR3 protein: ASSLRGTSGGRNEQF
J gene: TRBJ2-1
V gene: TRBV7-8

CDR3 protein: ASSLDPKPYEQY
J gene: TRBJ2-7
V gene: TRBV5-1

CDR3 protein: ASSVDGQAPVSLH
J gene: TRBJ1-6
V gene: TRBV7-4

CDR3 protein: AISEPYSIRTSGGIGGETQY
J gene: TRBJ2-5
V gene: TRBV10-3

CDR3 protein: ASRRPGQGSGELF
J gene: TRBJ2-2
V gene: TRBV11-2

CDR3 protein: ASSPRTNTGSTEAF
J gene: TRBJ1-1
V gene: TRBV12-3/TRBV12-4

CDR3 protein: ASSLSPGTGEETQY
J gene: TRBJ2-5
V gene: TRBV27

CDR3 protein: ASSPSGQGAETQY
J gene: TRBJ2-5
V gene: TRBV7-9

CDR3 protein: ASSPMPGLDNTEAF
J gene: TRBJ1-1
V gene: TRBV28

CDR3 protein: ASSLALSGDTQY
J gene: TRBJ2-3
V gene: TRBV11-2

CDR3 protein: ASSPGTGRDGELF
J gene: TRBJ2-2
V gene: TRBV7-9

CDR3 protein: ASSVAAGGNYEQY
J gene: TRBJ2-7
V gene: TRBV9

CDR3 protein: ASSFLQGGNQPQH
J gene: TRBJ1-5
V gene: TRBV12-3/TRBV12-4

CDR3 protein: ASSLGPGQTYEQY
J gene: TRBJ2-7
V gene: TRBV7-6